This TCR beta chain was documented in a study of neurological immune-mediated disorders. From 2 million PBMCs stored at -80 C, the unsorted libraries were generated. This clonotype was seen just once. This may be a read error: a much more frequent sequence differs by one nucleotide. Synthesis of cDNA was carried out by template-switch 5'RACE. The reaction used 10-nucleotide random UMIs. TCRdb processed the 5' RACE reads anew with MiXCR; each CDR3 protein has one entry. Here the sample spans about 66,000 distinct CDR3 sequences, about 4.9% being singletons. Material for sequencing was PBMCs. The clonotype originates from a man between 25 and 39 years old with multiple sclerosis.

CDR3 loop: CANTQDRSAGEQYF. The CDR3 bases are TGCGCCAACACCCAGGACAGGAGTGCCGGGGAGCAGTACTTC. V is TRBV10-2 and J is TRBJ2-7; 7 bases are shared with TRBD1. Trimming at V came to 10 bases and at J to 7 bases, leaving 16 bases not matched to a gene. Germline CDR1 reads WSHSY; CDR2 reads SAAADI. The CDR3 spans 14 residues.